This paragraph covers one T cell receptor beta chain sequence. The data derive from a study of blood T cell dynamics during melanoma immunotherapy. Germline-derived CDR1 and CDR2 are SGDLS and YYNGEE. Trimming removed 0 bases at V and 1 base at J, with 11 bases between. The CDR3 consists of 16 residues. The protocol was immunoSEQ multiplex PCR, while the TCRdb copy is restricted to in-frame clones and leaves out a portion. The table includes thousands of clones, approximately 90% detected once. Described time point: week 3, after first cycle of checkpoint inhibitor. The sequence came from a human donor with melanoma. This chain links TRBV9 with TRBJ1-5, with D perhaps TRBD1 (5 bases). The material sequenced was blood, taken from a patient treated with checkpoint blockade. The CDR3 DNA reads as TGTGCCAGCAGCGTAGTGGCCAGGGTCAGCAATCAGCCCCAGCATTTT. This translates into CASSVVARVSNQPQHF. Supplemented by reference TRBV9 and TRBJ1-5, the full variable domain reads DSGVTQTPKHLITATGQRVTLRCSPRSGDLSVYWYQQSLDQGLQFLIQYYNGEERAKGNILERFSAQQFPDLHSELNLSSLELGDSALYFCASSVVARVSNQPQHFGDGTRLSIL.